Listed below are T cell receptor beta chains from one sample, sequenced in a study of graft-versus-host responses after intestinal transplantation. Sequencing was performed with immunoSEQ multiplex PCR; in TCRdb, only in-frame clones are kept and a portion is missing. The sample holds roughly 110,000 clones, approximately 90% seen once. Their specific antigens are unknown. Sequencing was performed on unstimulated CD4+ T cells sorted from spleen or lymph node cells, taken before transplant. The receptors come from a human donor who was the organ donor for an intestinal transplant. The CDR3 runs from the conserved cysteine through the conserved F or W. A D gene is named only where the DNA matches it firmly. The size field is filled for only some rows; it gives once, few, many or a size class.

v_call	d_call	j_call	clone_size	cdr3_nt	cdr3_aa
TRBV10-3	TRBD1	TRBJ2-1	.	TGTGCCATCAGCCCGGGACAGGGGTTAGCACCTTCCTACAATGAGCAGTTCTTC	CAISPGQGLAPSYNEQFF
TRBV5-4	.	TRBJ2-7	.	TGTGCCAGCAGCTTGCGAGGACAGCTCGACCCCCACCTCTCCTACGAGCAGTACTTC	CASSLRGQLDPHLSYEQYF
TRBV7-9	.	TRBJ1-2	.	TGTGCCAGCAGCTTAGGGCAGGGTAGTTCCTATGGCTACACCTTC	CASSLGQGSSYGYTF
TRBV18	TRBD2	TRBJ2-1	once	TGTGCCAGCTCACCGGAGACTAGCGGGAGGACCCTGGGAGGCGGTGAGCAGTTCTTC	CASSPETSGRTLGGGEQFF
TRBV2	TRBD1	TRBJ1-2	.	TGTGCCAGCAACACCGACAGGGGGCTGGGCTATGGCTACACCTTC	CASNTDRGLGYGYTF
TRBV6-5	.	TRBJ1-5	once	TGTGCCAGTAGTGTTACGGGGGCACGCAATCAGCCCCAGCATTTT	CASSVTGARNQPQHF
TRBV27	.	TRBJ2-3	.	TGTGCCAGCAGTTACTCGGGCCTACGCACAGATACGCAGTATTTT	CASSYSGLRTDTQYF
TRBV4-1	.	TRBJ1-5	once	TGCGCCAGCAGCCAAGATTGGCAGCGGAGCAATCAGCCCCAGCATTTT	CASSQDWQRSNQPQHF
TRBV6-5	TRBD1	TRBJ1-2	.	TGTGCCAGCACCGCAGCTGGACAGGGCAGTGGCTACACCTTC	CASTAAGQGSGYTF
TRBV5-1	.	TRBJ1-2	.	TGCGCCAGCAGCTTAGGAAGGGATGGCGGCTACACCTTC	CASSLGRDGGYTF
TRBV28	.	TRBJ2-5	.	TGTGCCAGCAGCCACACCCGTCTATTGAGGACCCAGTACTTC	CASSHTRLLRTQYF
TRBV4-1	.	TRBJ2-5	.	TGCGCCAGCAGCCAAAAAGGAGGGGGGGAGACCCAGTACTTC	CASSQKGGGETQYF
TRBV6-6	.	TRBJ1-6	.	TGTGCCAGCACCATGACAGACGTCCTGGATTCACCCCTCCACTTT	CASTMTDVLDSPLHF
TRBV5-1	TRBD2	TRBJ2-7	.	TGCGCCAGCAGCTCATTGACTAGCGGGAGCCCCGACGAGCAGTACTTC	CASSSLTSGSPDEQYF
TRBV2	.	TRBJ1-1	.	TGTGCCAGCAGTGAACGGCTGCTTCGGACTGAAGCTTTCTTT	CASSERLLRTEAFF
TRBV2	TRBD1	TRBJ1-2	.	TGTGCCAGCAGGGGACAGGGGGCCTATGGCTACACCTTC	CASRGQGAYGYTF
TRBV28	.	TRBJ1-1	.	TGTGCCAGCAGTAACAGCGGATTTTGGGCTTTCTTT	CASSNSGFWAFF
TRBV11-3	TRBD1	TRBJ1-1	.	TGTGCCAGCAGCTTAGATGGACAGGGGGACACTGAAGCTTTCTTT	CASSLDGQGDTEAFF
TRBV2	.	TRBJ1-5	.	TGTGCCAGCAGTGAAGAGGCCGGGACATCCCAGCATTTT	CASSEEAGTSQHF
TRBV18	.	TRBJ2-1	.	TGTGCCAGCTCACCCGACGGGGGCTCCTACAATGAGCAGTTCTTC	CASSPDGGSYNEQFF
TRBV18	.	TRBJ1-1	.	TGTGCCAGCTCACCACGGACTTTGGGGGGAGGCACTGAAGCTTTCTTT	CASSPRTLGGGTEAFF
TRBV9	TRBD1	TRBJ1-4	.	TGTGCCAGCAGCGTGGGACAGCGAATAGGAGAAAAACTGTTTTTT	CASSVGQRIGEKLFF